The 17 T cell receptor beta chains below all came from one sample that was sequenced in a study of OX40 agonist ivuxolimab in advanced cancers. The table came from immunoSEQ multiplex PCR; TCRdb's copy has only in-frame clones and leaves some out. The sample holds over 35,000 clones, 75% to 90% seen once. Specimen: CD4+ or CD8+ T cells sorted from blood, collected in a trial of the OX40 agonist ivuxolimab. Source of these receptors: an adult with an advanced solid tumor such as melanoma, head and neck, liver or kidney cancer.

V is TRBV7-9 and J is TRBJ1-1; D is unresolved. The CDR3 extends over 14 amino acids. Germline loops: CDR1 SEHNR, CDR2 FQNEAQ (reference sequence). The V gene lost 1 base and the J gene lost 0 bases, with 6 bases spanning the gap. Here the CDR3 DNA reads TGTGCCAGCAGCTTAGAACAGCTGAACACTGAAGCTTTCTTT. Its translation: CASSLEQLNTEAFF.

This chain uses TRBV28 with TRBJ1-4, with D unclear. Trimming left V 2 bases short and J 8 bases short, with 12 bases between. CDR3 length equals 14 residues. CDR1 MDHEN and CDR2 SYDVKM come from the germline V gene. This CDR3 reads CASSLGGLREKLFF. The CDR3 DNA is TGTGCCAGCAGTTTAGGAGGATTGAGGGAAAAACTGTTTTTT.

In this sample, this clone turned up a few times. The genes are TRBV19 and TRBJ1-1, with D possibly TRBD1 on 5 matching bases. V was clipped by 4 bases and J by 6 bases, with 12 bases between them. CDR1 and CDR2 (germline): LNHDA, SQIVND (reference sequence). CDR3 size: 13 residues. The CDR3 loop reads CASSSRQPAEAFF. The CDR3 DNA follows: TGTGCCAGTAGTAGTAGACAGCCCGCTGAAGCTTTCTTT.

The chain links TRBV7-2 to TRBJ2-1; 10 bases are a match to TRBD1. V was pared by 4 bases and J by 9 bases, with 15 bases of the junction left unmatched. Germline CDR1 reads SGHTA; CDR2 reads FQGNSA. The CDR3 is 17 residues long. CDR3 sequence: CASSSTKTGGFKGEQFF. The DNA of the CDR3 is TGTGCCAGCAGCTCAACTAAGACAGGGGGCTTTAAAGGTGAGCAGTTCTTC.

V is TRBV6-1 and J is TRBJ2-5, with D perhaps matching TRBD1 or TRBD2 (5 bases each). The CDR3 sequence is 13 residues long. Trimming left V 6 bases short and J 6 bases short, with 14 bases between. Germline V lookup: CDR1 MNHNS, CDR2 SASEGT. The CDR3 loop reads CASRDSGMKTQYF. CDR3 in DNA: TGTGCCAGCAGAGACAGCGGAATGAAGACCCAGTACTTC.

The chain uses TRBV10-2 and TRBJ1-5, with D possibly matching TRBD1 (5 bases). Trimming removed 6 bases at V and 7 bases at J, with 13 bases between. The CDR3 consists of 13 residues. Germline V gene lookup returns CDR1 WSHSY and CDR2 SAAADI. As DNA, the CDR3 is TGCGCCAGCAGCTCATCGGGGGGGCAGCCCCAGCATTTT. Protein: CASSSSGGQPQHF.

The chain recombines TRBV30 with TRBJ1-4; D might be TRBD1 (5 bases). The germline V gene has CDR1 GTSNPN and CDR2 SVGIG (reference sequence). V lost 3 bases and J 8 bases, leaving 13 bases between the germline ends. This CDR3 contains 13 residues. The CDR3 sequence is CAWRAQVGEKLFF. Here the CDR3 DNA reads TGTGCCTGGAGAGCACAGGTTGGAGAAAAACTGTTTTTT.

This chain links TRBV5-1 with TRBJ1-4; a weak D match, TRBD1 (6 bases). This CDR3 region has 15 residues. Looked up from germline, CDR1 is SGHRS and CDR2 is YFSETQ. Trimming removed 0 bases at V and 4 bases at J, with 10 bases between. The CDR3 loop reads CASSLGGLNNEKLFF. The CDR3 bases are TGCGCCAGCAGCTTGGGGGGGCTAAATAATGAAAAACTGTTTTTT. Together with reference TRBV5-1 and TRBJ1-4, the CDR3 gives the full variable domain: KAGVTQTPRYLIKTRGQQVTLSCSPISGHRSVSWYQQTPGQGLQFLFEYFSETQRNKGNFPGRFSGRQFSNSRSEMNVSTLELGDSALYLCASSLGGLNNEKLFFGSGTQLSVL.

V and J are TRBV14 and TRBJ2-1; no clear D gene. Germline assignment: CDR1 SGHDN and CDR2 FVKESK. CDR3 length: 14 amino acids. V was pared by 4 bases and J by 7 bases, with 14 bases between. The CDR3 DNA sequence: TGTGCCAGCAGCCGCCAACTCTCGATGAATGAGCAGTTCTTC. As protein: CASSRQLSMNEQFF.

The chain is built from TRBV19 and TRBJ2-1; D may be TRBD1 (5 bases). V was trimmed by 4 bases and J by 10 bases, leaving 20 bases between them. The CDR3 length is 15 residues. Germline CDR1 reads LNHDA; CDR2 reads SQIVND (reference sequence). CDR3 sequence: CASSRNLDNTMEQFF. In nucleotides, the CDR3 is TGTGCCAGTAGTAGAAACTTGGACAATACAATGGAGCAGTTCTTC.

The chain joins TRBV28 to TRBJ1-2; D might be TRBD1 (5 bases). Germline CDR1 is MDHEN and CDR2 is SYDVKM. The CDR3 runs to 13 residues. V lost 3 bases and J 2 bases, leaving 7 bases between the germline ends. The CDR3 loop reads CASSFSGNYGYTF. The CDR3 nucleotides are TGTGCCAGCAGTTTTTCAGGGAACTATGGCTACACCTTC.

V usage is TRBV9 and J usage is TRBJ2-2; 7 bases map to TRBD2. The J segment lost 5 bases and the V segment lost 0 bases, leaving 10 bases of the junction unmatched. The CDR3 has 17 amino acids. Per germline, CDR1 SGDLS and CDR2 YYNGEE. The CDR3 DNA sequence: TGTGCCAGCAGCGTAGACCTGGCGGGAGCCCGAACCGGGGAGCTGTTTTTT. Translation: CASSVDLAGARTGELFF.

The chain has TRBV2 and TRBJ1-5; 7 bases fit TRBD1. The CDR3 is made up of 14 amino acids. Germline CDR1 SNHLY, CDR2 FYNNEI. V was pared by 6 bases and J by 5 bases, with 7 bases of the junction left unmatched. CDR3 sequence reads: CASSLGQMYQPQHF. The DNA for the CDR3 is TGTGCCAGCAGCCTGGGACAGATGTATCAGCCCCAGCATTTT.

This chain joins TRBV6-6 and TRBJ1-2; the D gene is possibly TRBD1 (6 bases). The CDR3 is 13 amino acids. V lost 2 bases and J lost 6, with 10 bases in between. Per the germline V gene, CDR1 is MNHNY and CDR2 is SVGAGI (reference sequence). CDR3 protein: CASSYRAGDGYTF. The CDR3, as DNA: TGTGCCAGCAGTTACAGGGCAGGGGATGGCTACACCTTC.

V is TRBV18 and J is TRBJ1-1, with 9 bases lining up with TRBD1. The V gene's germline CDR1 is KGHSH and CDR2 LQKENI. This CDR3 has 19 amino acids. Trimming removed 2 bases from V and 1 base from J; junction bases left unmatched: 14. CDR3 residues: CASSPNQLDPGQGNTEAFF. The CDR3 DNA is TGTGCCAGCTCACCAAACCAACTAGATCCGGGACAGGGGAACACTGAAGCTTTCTTT.

This clone was seen only once. V and J are TRBV29-1 and TRBJ2-2; 11 bases agree with TRBD2. This CDR3 spans 15 amino acids. The junction had 4 bases not matched to a gene; V was cut back by 6 bases and J by 1 base. CDR1 is SQVTM and CDR2 is ANQGSEA in the germline V gene. The CDR3 DNA sequence: TGCAGCGTCCGGGGACTAGCGGTGAACACCGGGGAGCTGTTTTTT. Its protein is CSVRGLAVNTGELFF.

A few counts support this clone. V gene TRBV7-3 combines with J gene TRBJ2-2; TRBD1 might be the D (6 bases). This CDR3 contains 15 residues. Between the trimmed V and J ends, which lost 4 bases and 1 base, there was a span of 10 bases. CDR1 and CDR2 from the germline V gene are SGHTA and FQGTGA. The CDR3 DNA follows: TGTGCCAGCAGCTCTGGGACACGGAACACCGGGGAGCTGTTTTTT. It specifies CASSSGTRNTGELFF. The whole variable domain, remainder taken from reference TRBV7-3 and TRBJ2-2, is GAGVSQTPSNKVTEKGKYVELRCDPISGHTALYWYRQSLGQGPEFLIYFQGTGAADDSGLPNDRFFAVRPEGSVSTLKIQRTERGDSAVYLCASSSGTRNTGELFFGEGSRLTVL.